Listed below are T cell receptor beta chains from one sample, sequenced in a study of CD8 T cells in Susac syndrome. TCRdb fed the immunoSEQ multiplex PCR reads into MiXCR, producing one record per CDR3 protein. The sample yields more than 100,000 distinct CDR3 sequences, around 86% seen once. Sequenced material: CD8+ T cells from PBMCs. Every receptor here comes from a human donor with multiple sclerosis. CDR3s include the opening cysteine and the closing phenylalanine or tryptophan. A D gene is named only where the DNA matches it firmly. Size tells how often a clone was seen (once, few, many) or the class of an expanded clone, and some rows leave it out.

CDR3 DNA,CDR3 protein,J gene,D gene,V gene,clone size
TGTGCCAGCAGTCCCGACAGGGGCTGGCAGTACTTC,CASSPDRGWQYF,TRBJ2-7,TRBD1,TRBV12-3/TRBV12-4,.
TGTGCCATCAGTGAGTCTGGCGGGGAACTTCTCTACAATGAGCAGTTCTTC,CAISESGGELLYNEQFF,TRBJ2-1,.,TRBV10-3,.
TGTGCCAGCAGCTTGGCGGGACAGGGATTTGGGCAGCCCCAGCATTTT,CASSLAGQGFGQPQHF,TRBJ1-5,TRBD1,TRBV5-6,.
TGTGCCAGCAGTCGGGACTTTTGGAGTACCTCCTCTGGAAACACCATATATTTT,CASSRDFWSTSSGNTIYF,TRBJ1-3,.,TRBV12-3/TRBV12-4,.
TGTGCCAGCAGCTTGGGGGGTTACAGGGGCAGCCAGCCCCAGCATTTT,CASSLGGYRGSQPQHF,TRBJ1-5,TRBD1,TRBV5-4,.
TGTGCCAGCAGTGACGGGACTAGTGACTACAATGAGCAGTTCTTC,CASSDGTSDYNEQFF,TRBJ2-1,TRBD2,TRBV6-4,few
TGCAGTGCTAGGGAGCGGGTAAGCGCCGAGAGCAGGTCTGGGGCCAACGTCCTGACTTTC,CSARERVSAESRSGANVLTF,TRBJ2-6,.,TRBV20-1,.
TGCGCCAGCAGCTTGGAGGGACAGTATGAAGCTTTCTTT,CASSLEGQYEAFF,TRBJ1-1,TRBD1,TRBV5-1,.
TGTGCCAGCAGCCATATGGGGGGGACTGAAGCTTTCTTT,CASSHMGGTEAFF,TRBJ1-1,.,TRBV3-1,.
TGCGCCAGCAGCCAAGATCCATGGGTAGCGGGAGGCGGGACAAATGAGCAGTTCTTC,CASSQDPWVAGGGTNEQFF,TRBJ2-1,TRBD2,TRBV4-3,.
TGTGCCAGCAGAGCGGACAGGGGGCGGAGGGGCAATCAGCCCCAGCATTTT,CASRADRGRRGNQPQHF,TRBJ1-5,TRBD1,TRBV12-3/TRBV12-4,.
TGTGCCAGCAGTTACTCTAGGCGAAGCACAGATACGCAGTATTTT,CASSYSRRSTDTQYF,TRBJ2-3,.,TRBV6-2/TRBV6-3,few
TGTGCCAGCAGCCTCGACAGGGATAACATGAACACTGAAGCTTTCTTT,CASSLDRDNMNTEAFF,TRBJ1-1,TRBD1,TRBV7-8,.
TGTGCCAGCAGCTTAGCTCAAGAAGGGACCGGGGAGCTGTTTTTT,CASSLAQEGTGELFF,TRBJ2-2,.,TRBV7-6,.
TGTGCCACCGAACTAGCGGGGGACACCGGGGAGCTGTTTTTT,CATELAGDTGELFF,TRBJ2-2,TRBD2,TRBV24-1,once
TGTGCCAGCAGTTACTCCAGTGCGGCGTACGAGCAGTACTTC,CASSYSSAAYEQYF,TRBJ2-7,.,TRBV6-6,.
TGTGCCAGCAGCTCACCAAGACAGGAAAATTCACCCCTCCACTTT,CASSSPRQENSPLHF,TRBJ1-6,.,TRBV7-9,.
TGTGCCAGCACCGACTCGAACACCGGGGAGCTGTTTTTT,CASTDSNTGELFF,TRBJ2-2,.,TRBV12-3/TRBV12-4,.
TGCGCCAGCAGCCAAGAGGGACAGGCCGGAAAACTGTTTTTT,CASSQEGQAGKLFF,TRBJ1-4,TRBD1,TRBV4-1,.
TGTGCCAGTAGAGACAGGGTTTACAGAAATCAGCCCCAGCATTTT,CASRDRVYRNQPQHF,TRBJ1-5,TRBD1,TRBV19,.
TGTGCCAGCAGCTTCGTTATCCCCTCTGGGGCCAACGTCCTGACTTTC,CASSFVIPSGANVLTF,TRBJ2-6,.,TRBV7-9,.
TGTGCCACCAGCCCCTCAGGTTGGGGCCCGAACACCGGGGAGCTGTTTTTT,CATSPSGWGPNTGELFF,TRBJ2-2,.,TRBV24-1,.
TGTGCCAGCAGCCGGGAAGAGACCCAGTACTTC,CASSREETQYF,TRBJ2-5,.,TRBV7-9,.
TGTGCCAGCAGTTTATGGGACAGAGCTAGCACAGATACGCAGTATTTT,CASSLWDRASTDTQYF,TRBJ2-3,TRBD1,TRBV12-3/TRBV12-4,.
TGTGCCAGCAGCGGCCGGGACCTCGAGGGAGCTTTCTTT,CASSGRDLEGAFF,TRBJ1-1,.,TRBV5-6,.
TGTGCCAGCAGCCTTCGAGGCAGGGGTCAAGATACGCAGTATTTT,CASSLRGRGQDTQYF,TRBJ2-3,.,TRBV5-6,.
TGCGCCAGCAGCCATGCATTCTCACTAGGCAATCAGCCCCAGCATTTT,CASSHAFSLGNQPQHF,TRBJ1-5,.,TRBV4-1,.
TGTGCCAGCAGCTCCGGGATTAACACTGAAGCTTTCTTT,CASSSGINTEAFF,TRBJ1-1,.,TRBV7-9,.
TGTGCCAGCAGTTTACGGCAGGGGGCCACCGGGGAGCTGTTTTTT,CASSLRQGATGELFF,TRBJ2-2,TRBD1,TRBV12-3/TRBV12-4,.
TGTGCCAGCAGCCTGGAATACCTTCTTAGCACAGATACGCAGTATTTT,CASSLEYLLSTDTQYF,TRBJ2-3,.,TRBV5-6,.
TGTGCCAGCAGTTTGCGGAAATTCTCCTATAATTCACCCCTCCACTTT,CASSLRKFSYNSPLHF,TRBJ1-6,.,TRBV12-3/TRBV12-4,.
TGCGCCAGCAGCCAAGAGGGACCGTTCTACGAGCAGTACTTC,CASSQEGPFYEQYF,TRBJ2-7,.,TRBV4-1,.
TGTGCCAGCACCACCGAGCAGGCCCAGTACTTC,CASTTEQAQYF,TRBJ2-5,.,TRBV6-1,few